This T cell receptor (beta chain) was documented in a study of blood T cell repertoires in COVID-19. This table comes from immunoSEQ multiplex PCR, and its TCRdb copy is limited to in-frame clones, with some not included. The sample shows fewer than 350,000 clones, roughly 89% of them seen only once. Trimming removed 2 bases at V and 5 bases at J, with 6 bases between. This CDR3 has 13 amino acids. Germline V gene sequence: CDR1 ENHRY, CDR2 SYGVKD. Input material: peripheral blood. The TCR comes from an older woman with COVID-19, enrolled during active disease. The chain is built from TRBV10-3 and TRBJ2-2, with D possibly matching TRBD1 (5 bases). CDR3 in amino acids: CAISEQGTGELFF. In nucleotides, the CDR3 is TGTGCCATCAGTGAGCAGGGAACCGGGGAGCTGTTTTTT.